The 32 T cell receptor beta chains given below trace back to one sample, sequenced in a study of shared clonotypes between healthy human individuals. Terminally differentiated effector memory CD45RA+ cells were left out of the naive CD8 fraction, which was CD45RO-negative and positively selected for CCR7. Using immunoSEQ multiplex PCR, the repertoire was profiled, and TCRdb retains in-frame clones only, with some absent. Of about 1,800,000 clones detected, about 95% appear once; the ten largest clones hold 0.95% to 1.5%. The sample taken for sequencing was naive CD8+ T cells sorted from blood. These receptors originate from a man younger than 35 in good health.

This chain connects TRBV7-9 to TRBJ1-1; weak D call: TRBD1 (5 bases). The germline V and J ends were trimmed by 1 base and 8 bases, with 23 bases remaining between them. The germline V gene has CDR1 SEHNR and CDR2 FQNEAQ (reference sequence). CDR3 length equals 17 residues. The CDR3 sequence: CASSLVDRTAGRAEAFF. The DNA for the CDR3 is TGTGCCAGCAGCTTAGTTGATAGGACGGCGGGACGAGCGGAAGCTTTCTTT.

V and J are TRBV9 and TRBJ1-1; unclear D gene. V was shortened by 3 bases and J by 0 bases, with 18 bases between the two germline ends. The CDR3 has 17 residues. Germline V gives CDR1 SGDLS, CDR2 YYNGEE. This CDR3 reads CASSGPDADGMNTEAFF. DNA of the CDR3: TGTGCCAGCAGCGGCCCGGACGCAGACGGGATGAACACTGAAGCTTTCTTT.

The chain uses TRBV6-1 and TRBJ2-3, with TRBD2 matching 13 bases. The CDR3 extends over 16 amino acids. Trimming cost V 3 bases and J 4 bases; bases outside gene matches: 4. CDR1 MNHNS and CDR2 SASEGT come from the germline V gene. The CDR3 sequence: CASSEWTSGSPDTQYF. The CDR3 nucleotides are TGTGCCAGCAGTGAGTGGACTAGCGGGAGCCCAGATACGCAGTATTTT.

The chain has TRBV27 and TRBJ1-5; TRBD1 is a possible D gene (5 bases). In germline, CDR1 is MNHEY, CDR2 SMNVEV (reference sequence). The CDR3 is 14 residues long. V was clipped by 3 bases and J by 3 bases, with 9 bases between them. The CDR3 DNA sequence: TGTGCCAGCAGTTTTGCAGGGCCCAATCAGCCCCAGCATTTT. Its translation is CASSFAGPNQPQHF.

The V call is TRBV27, the J call TRBJ1-1, with D possibly being TRBD1 (5 bases). Germline CDR1 is MNHEY and CDR2 is SMNVEV (reference sequence). Trimming left V 5 bases short and J 6 bases short, with 22 bases between. CDR3 size: 16 residues. The CDR3 loop is CASSPLGVRGSAEAFF. As DNA, the CDR3 is TGTGCCAGCAGTCCCCTCGGCGTGAGGGGTTCGGCTGAAGCTTTCTTT.

The CDR3 coding sequence is TGCAGTGCTAGTAGGACAGGGTCTCAATTCTTC. Amino acids: CSASRTGSQFF. V usage is TRBV20-1 and J usage is TRBJ2-1, with TRBD1 identical over 8 bases. CDR1 is DFQATT, CDR2 SNEGSKA, per germline (reference sequence). The V segment lost 3 bases and the J segment 16 bases; nucleotides outside the gene matches: 8. The CDR3 is made up of 11 amino acids.

CDR3 DNA: TGTGCCAGCAGCCCGGCGGGGTCGAACACCGGGGAGCTGTTTTTT. It translates to CASSPAGSNTGELFF. J is TRBJ2-2 and V is TRBV7-2, with TRBD2 as a possible D gene (6 bases). The CDR3 is 15 amino acids. The germline CDR1 and CDR2 sequences are SGHTA and FQGNSA. Trimming removed 5 bases at V and 0 bases at J, with 10 bases between.

This clone has just one count. The chain recombines TRBV7-9 with TRBJ2-7; D call uncertain. V was pared by 8 bases and J by 0 bases, with 11 bases between. Germline V lookup: CDR1 SEHNR, CDR2 FQNEAQ (reference sequence). The CDR3 loop spans 13 amino acids. CDR3 residues: CASSTTLSYEQYF. The CDR3 DNA reads TGTGCCAGCTCCACGACTCTCTCCTACGAGCAGTACTTC.

The chain recombines TRBV7-6 with TRBJ2-2; TRBD2 matches 15 bases. V gave up 4 bases and J gave up 2 bases; unmatched junction bases: 5. The CDR3 extends over 18 amino acids. Germline CDR1 is SGHVS and CDR2 is FNYEAQ. This CDR3 reads CASSWGLAGGSNTGELFF. Written as DNA, the CDR3 is TGTGCCAGCAGCTGGGGACTAGCGGGAGGATCAAACACCGGGGAGCTGTTTTTT.

The chain is built from TRBV4-3 and TRBJ2-7, with 9 bases lining up with TRBD2. The ends lost 0 bases at V and 1 base at J; junction bases unmatched: 4. The germline V gene encodes CDR1 LGHNA and CDR2 YSLEER. The length of the CDR3 is 16 residues. CDR3 sequence: CASSQDRGLASYEQYF. For the CDR3, the DNA is TGCGCCAGCAGCCAAGATCGAGGACTAGCGTCCTACGAGCAGTACTTC.

The chain couples TRBV4-3 to TRBJ2-7, with 10 bases fitting TRBD2. This CDR3 spans 15 amino acids. Germline assignment: CDR1 LGHNA and CDR2 YSLEER. V gave up 1 base and J gave up 7 bases; unmatched junction bases: 7. The CDR3 spells CASSQVLAGEGEQYF. For the CDR3, the DNA is TGCGCCAGCAGCCAAGTTCTAGCGGGAGAAGGGGAGCAGTACTTC.

Only a few counts were recorded for this clone. CDR3 coding DNA: TGTGCCAGCAGCCCAGATAACTATGGCTACACCTTC. Its protein is CASSPDNYGYTF. The genes are TRBV6-5 and TRBJ1-2; D not certain. Trimming left V 6 bases short and J 1 base short, with 6 bases between. The germline gives CDR1 MNHEY, CDR2 SVGAGI. The CDR3 length is 12 residues.

As concerns this clone: The same CDR3 is also encoded by other DNA sequences in this sample. In DNA, the CDR3 is TGCGCCAGCAGCCAGACCGGGACAGGGACCTACGAGCAGTACTTC. As protein: CASSQTGTGTYEQYF. V gene TRBV4-1 combines with J gene TRBJ2-7; 9 bases map to TRBD1. Germline V gives CDR1 MGHRA, CDR2 YSYEKL. This CDR3 has 15 amino acids. With 3 bases clipped from V and 2 bases from J, the junction kept 5 bases outside the gene matches.

This clone was recorded once. The chain recombines TRBV14 with TRBJ2-1, with 12 bases fitting TRBD2. Germline assignment: CDR1 SGHDN and CDR2 FVKESK. V lost 0 bases and J lost 2; bases outside the gene matches: 2. The CDR3 covers 17 residues. The CDR3: CASSQELAGGPYNEQFF. CDR3 in DNA: TGTGCCAGCAGCCAAGAACTAGCGGGAGGCCCCTACAATGAGCAGTTCTTC.

This CDR3 reads CASSQLDGSYEQYF. In DNA, the CDR3 is TGCGCCAGCAGCCAGCTGGACGGCTCCTACGAGCAGTACTTC. The chain links TRBV4-1 to TRBJ2-7; D is undetermined. Germline V gene sequence: CDR1 MGHRA, CDR2 YSYEKL. V was shortened by 3 bases and J by 0 bases, with 9 bases between the two germline ends. This CDR3 is 14 amino acids long.

The rearrangement uses TRBV7-9 and TRBJ2-7, with 9 bases lining up with TRBD1. Germline-derived CDR1 and CDR2 are SEHNR and FQNEAQ (reference sequence). This CDR3 spans 16 amino acids. V was pared by 4 bases and J by 5 bases, with 12 bases of the junction left unmatched. The CDR3 loop is CASSYAEGQGTHEQYF. For the CDR3, the DNA is TGTGCCAGCAGCTACGCGGAGGGACAGGGTACCCACGAGCAGTACTTC.

V and J are TRBV6-5 and TRBJ1-3; D may be TRBD1 (5 bases). Trimming removed 11 bases at V and 6 bases at J, with 17 bases between. CDR1 is MNHEY, CDR2 SVGAGI, per germline. This CDR3 spans 13 amino acids. CDR3 region: CAVLRTSENTIYF. CDR3 nucleotide sequence: TGTGCCGTCCTAAGGACATCGGAAAACACCATATATTTT.

About this clone itself: At one end the junction does not follow the germline gene, possibly because of a read error. The V call is TRBV7-3, the J call TRBJ1-6; no reliable D call. This CDR3 region has 15 residues. Germline assignment: CDR1 SGHTA and CDR2 FQGTGA. The CDR3 spells CASNLRGADNSPLHF. In nucleotides, the CDR3 is TGTGCCAGCAACTTACGGGGAGCGGATAATTCACCCCTCCACTTT.

As for this clone: This sample also contains other DNA sequences that code for the same CDR3. The chain couples TRBV5-4 to TRBJ2-7, with 13 bases that match TRBD2. Per germline, CDR1 SGHNT and CDR2 YYREEE (reference sequence). With V trimmed by 0 bases and J by 3 bases, 3 bases remained unmatched. CDR3 length: 16 residues. CDR3 in amino acids: CASSLGLAGGGYEQYF. The CDR3 bases are TGTGCCAGCAGCTTGGGACTAGCGGGAGGAGGCTACGAGCAGTACTTC.

The CDR3 protein is CASSLDSNYGYTF. The CDR3, as DNA: TGTGCCAGCAGCCTGGACAGTAACTATGGCTACACCTTC. The chain recombines TRBV13 with TRBJ1-2, with TRBD1 as a possible D gene (6 bases). The CDR3 runs 13 residues. V lost 5 bases and J lost 1, with 8 bases in between. CDR1 is PRHDT and CDR2 is FYEKMQ in the germline V gene (reference sequence).

The genes are TRBV7-9 and TRBJ2-3; 9 bases line up with TRBD1. CDR1 is SEHNR, CDR2 FQNEAQ, per germline (reference sequence). V trimming: 1 base; J trimming: 2 bases; junction bases outside the gene matches: 4. This CDR3 region has 16 residues. The CDR3 nucleotides read TGTGCCAGCAGCTTAGAAGGACAGGGGTTCACAGATACGCAGTATTTT. Protein product: CASSLEGQGFTDTQYF.

This chain uses TRBV7-9 with TRBJ2-7; TRBD2 matches 10 bases. Germline V gene sequence: CDR1 SEHNR, CDR2 FQNEAQ (reference sequence). V gave up 1 base and J gave up 3 bases; unmatched junction bases: 9. This CDR3 spans 17 amino acids. The CDR3 DNA is TGTGCCAGCAGCTTAGTAATGCAACCTAGCGGGGGCTACGAGCAGTACTTC. As protein: CASSLVMQPSGGYEQYF.

V and J are TRBV2 and TRBJ1-1; 12 nucleotides align to TRBD1. The CDR3 has 14 residues. Per germline, CDR1 SNHLY and CDR2 FYNNEI. V lost 8 bases to trimming and J lost 3 bases; unmatched junction nucleotides: 4. This chain's CDR3 is CASSGQGADTEAFF. As DNA, the CDR3 is TGTGCCAGCTCGGGACAGGGGGCGGACACTGAAGCTTTCTTT.

The chain has TRBV4-1 and TRBJ2-1, with TRBD2 identical over 8 bases. The V and J ends lost 6 bases and 1 base, in that order; junction bases with no gene match: 8. CDR1 and CDR2 (germline): MGHRA, YSYEKL. The CDR3 is 16 residues long. The CDR3 sequence is CASSGGGPPSYNEQFF. In DNA, the CDR3 is TGCGCCAGCAGTGGCGGGGGGCCGCCTTCCTACAATGAGCAGTTCTTC.

The chain carries TRBV6-6 and TRBJ2-5, with 7 positions matching TRBD1. Germline CDR1 reads MNHNY; CDR2 reads SVGAGI (reference sequence). The junction had 7 bases not matched to a gene; V was cut back by 6 bases and J by 3 bases. The CDR3 spans 14 residues. CDR3 loop: CASSTTGIKETQYF. In DNA, the CDR3 is TGTGCCAGCAGCACGACAGGGATAAAAGAGACCCAGTACTTC.

The genes are TRBV29-1 and TRBJ2-2; no definite D call. CDR1 is SQVTM, CDR2 ANQGSEA, per germline. The CDR3 is 15 amino acids. The V end was cut by 5 bases, the J end by 0 bases, with 13 bases between. The CDR3 is CSVMLATTNTGELFF. CDR3 bases: TGCAGCGTTATGTTGGCGACAACGAACACCGGGGAGCTGTTTTTT.

Regarding this clone: Other DNA sequences from this sample encode an identical CDR3 as well. This chain joins TRBV7-9 and TRBJ2-7, with 11 bases lining up with TRBD1. The CDR3 is made up of 14 amino acids. V lost 3 bases, J lost 3 bases, and 1 base stayed unmatched. Germline CDR1 reads SEHNR; CDR2 reads FQNEAQ (reference sequence). CDR3 sequence (DNA): TGTGCCAGCAGCTTGGGACAGGGGGTCTACGAGCAGTACTTC. Translation gives CASSLGQGVYEQYF.

The V gene is TRBV13, the J gene TRBJ2-7; 9 bases match TRBD1. Per germline, CDR1 PRHDT and CDR2 FYEKMQ (reference sequence). The CDR3 consists of 15 residues. J gave up 5 bases and V 5 bases, and 10 bases lay outside the gene matches. CDR3 sequence reads: CASSPRGTGIDEQYF. The CDR3 DNA sequence: TGTGCCAGCAGCCCAAGAGGGACAGGGATCGACGAGCAGTACTTC.

The chain uses TRBV23-1 and TRBJ1-5; D may be TRBD1 (5 bases). TRBV23-1 falls under the ORF class, with uncertain function. Trimming removed 1 base from V and 7 bases from J, with 17 bases in between. The CDR3 covers 16 residues. The CDR3, as DNA: TGCGCCAGCAGTCAATGGCTAGGGGTTGGCTGGCAGCCCCAGCATTTT. Translating it yields CASSQWLGVGWQPQHF.

The chain joins TRBV9 to TRBJ2-1; TRBD2 might be the D (6 bases). V was pared by 0 bases and J by 9 bases, with 7 bases between. In germline, CDR1 is SGDLS, CDR2 YYNGEE. The CDR3 runs 12 residues. CDR3 sequence reads: CASSVDGSEQFF. As DNA, the CDR3 is TGTGCCAGCAGCGTAGACGGGAGTGAGCAGTTCTTC.

Details on this clone: Other DNA sequences from this sample encode an identical CDR3 as well. The gene calls are TRBV9 and TRBJ2-3; 9 positions agree with TRBD2. V was clipped by 0 bases and J by 3 bases; unmatched bases: 5. The CDR3 length is 16 residues. Looked up from germline, CDR1 is SGDLS and CDR2 is YYNGEE. CDR3 sequence (DNA): TGTGCCAGCAGCGTAGGACTAGCGGTGACTACAGATACGCAGTATTTT. Translation: CASSVGLAVTTDTQYF.

This clone was found once. This chain uses TRBV6-1 with TRBJ2-2; 8 bases align to TRBD1. The CDR3 has 15 residues. V lost 5 bases to trimming and J lost 2 bases; unmatched junction nucleotides: 4. CDR1 and CDR2 from the germline V gene are MNHNS and SASEGT. CDR3 in amino acids: CASSRGQGNTGELFF. The CDR3 DNA sequence: TGTGCCAGCAGTCGTGGACAGGGTAACACCGGGGAGCTGTTTTTT.